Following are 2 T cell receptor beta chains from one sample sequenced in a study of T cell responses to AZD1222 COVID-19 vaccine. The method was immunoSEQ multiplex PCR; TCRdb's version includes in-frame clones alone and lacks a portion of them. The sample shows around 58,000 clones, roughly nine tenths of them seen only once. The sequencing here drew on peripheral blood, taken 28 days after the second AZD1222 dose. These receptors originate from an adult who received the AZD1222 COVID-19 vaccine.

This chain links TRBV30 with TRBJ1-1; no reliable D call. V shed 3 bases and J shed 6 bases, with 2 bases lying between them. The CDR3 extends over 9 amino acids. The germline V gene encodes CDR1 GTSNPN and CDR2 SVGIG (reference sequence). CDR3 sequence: CAWRAEAFF. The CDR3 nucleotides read TGTGCCTGGAGAGCTGAAGCTTTCTTT.

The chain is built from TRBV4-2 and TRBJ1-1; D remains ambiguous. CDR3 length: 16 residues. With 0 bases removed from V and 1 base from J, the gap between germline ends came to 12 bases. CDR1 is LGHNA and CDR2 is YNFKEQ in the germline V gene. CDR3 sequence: CASSQDARAANTEAFF. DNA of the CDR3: TGTGCCAGCAGCCAAGATGCTAGGGCAGCGAACACTGAAGCTTTCTTT.